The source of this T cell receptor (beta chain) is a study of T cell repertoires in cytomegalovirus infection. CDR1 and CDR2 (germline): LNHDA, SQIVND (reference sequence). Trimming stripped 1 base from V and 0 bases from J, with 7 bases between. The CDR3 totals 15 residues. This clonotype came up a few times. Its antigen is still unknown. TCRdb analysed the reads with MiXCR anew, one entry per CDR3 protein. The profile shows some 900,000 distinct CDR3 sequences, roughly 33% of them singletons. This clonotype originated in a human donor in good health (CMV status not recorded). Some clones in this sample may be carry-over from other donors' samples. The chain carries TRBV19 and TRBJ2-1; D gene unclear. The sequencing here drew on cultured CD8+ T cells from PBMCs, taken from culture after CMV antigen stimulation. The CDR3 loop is CASSIGGNSYNEQFF. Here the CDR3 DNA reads TGTGCCAGTAGTATAGGGGGAAACTCCTACAATGAGCAGTTCTTC.